A selection of T cell receptor beta chains follows, all from one sample in a study of blood T cell repertoires in COVID-19. TCRdb's copy holds only in-frame clones and misses some; the assay was immunoSEQ multiplex PCR. The sample carries under 250,000 clones, around 80% recorded once. Sample: peripheral blood. These receptors were collected from a woman aged 70-85 years with acute or convalescent COVID-19. The CDR3 runs from the conserved cysteine through the conserved F or W.

>TRBV5-1
CASRLQGAETEAFF
>TRBV5-7
CASSLFEREGRNEQFF
>TRBV3-1/TRBV3-2
CASSQESDAVGYTF
>TRBV28
CASSPGTSGSLHTGELFF
>TRBV5-5
CASSPHYEQYF
>TRBV19
CASSTLTGGDQPQHF
>TRBV28
CASSPQGRSTYEQYF
>TRBV11-2
CASSYGPGENEKLFF
>TRBV12-3/TRBV12-4
CASQDANIQYF
>TRBV6-6
CASSSGGETQYF
>TRBV2
CASILETGGYGYTF
>TRBV7-6
CASSLAQAGGYTQYF
>TRBV12-3/TRBV12-4
CASSFGTTNEQYF
>TRBV29-1
CSVEDPARRPLHF
>TRBV29-1
CSAGDLSSYEQYF
>TRBV28
CASRPLGGTGVYEQYF